Below are 31 T cell receptor beta chains sequenced from a single sample in a study of post-analysis software for immune sequencing data. Study conclusions and caveats: In patients, TRBV5-6, TRBV5-1 and TRBV20-1 belonged to four or five TRBV segments found more frequently than in controls.

Unique molecular identifiers had been added to the TCR beta cDNA libraries. TCRdb called the PCR reads again in MiXCR, with one record for every CDR3 protein. The data contain under 900,000 distinct CDR3 sequences, around 50% of them seen just once; the ten biggest clones take up around 4.5%. Their target antigens are unknown. The specimen was blood. The receptor source for this set is a girl under 18 with multiple sclerosis.

The chain has TRBV5-1 and TRBJ2-7; 7 bases agree with TRBD1. The CDR3 covers 15 residues. Germline CDR1 SGHRS, CDR2 YFSETQ. The ends lost 0 bases at V and 3 bases at J; junction bases unmatched: 6. The CDR3 here is CASSLGGQNFYEQYF. The DNA of the CDR3 is TGCGCCAGCAGCTTGGGGGGACAGAATTTCTACGAGCAGTACTTC.

The chain has TRBV9 and TRBJ1-4; maybe TRBD1 (6 bases). There are 16 residues in the CDR3. The V gene's germline CDR1 is SGDLS and CDR2 YYNGEE. V was pared by 2 bases and J by 4 bases, with 15 bases between. The CDR3 is CASSVWGADNNEKLFF. The CDR3 bases are TGTGCCAGCAGCGTCTGGGGGGCGGACAATAATGAAAAACTGTTTTTT. Full variable domain (missing parts from reference TRBV9 and TRBJ1-4): DSGVTQTPKHLITATGQRVTLRCSPRSGDLSVYWYQQSLDQGLQFLIQYYNGEERAKGNILERFSAQQFPDLHSELNLSSLELGDSALYFCASSVWGADNNEKLFFGSGTQLSVL.

The sample holds one count of this clonotype. The chain has TRBV5-1 and TRBJ2-7, with TRBD1 identical over 7 bases. The DNA end is more similar to TRBJ2-5, so the J call may be wrong. Germline CDR1 SGHRS, CDR2 YFSETQ. The CDR3 totals 14 residues. The CDR3 DNA is TGCGCCAGCGGAAGACAGGGCGTTGATGAGACCCAGTACTTC. As protein: CASGRQGVDETQYF.

This chain joins TRBV20-1 and TRBJ1-4; no reliable D call. Germline assignment: CDR1 DFQATT and CDR2 SNEGSKA (reference sequence). The CDR3 length is 15 residues. Trimming left V 3 bases short and J 1 base short, with 12 bases between. CDR3 nucleotides: TGCAGTGCTAGGGGGTTGCGAGGAACTAATGAAAAACTGTTTTTT. This sequence encodes CSARGLRGTNEKLFF.

The chain recombines TRBV5-6 with TRBJ2-7; 8 nucleotides align to TRBD1. This CDR3 comprises 15 residues. Germline-derived CDR1 and CDR2 are SGHDT and YYEEEE. Trimming at V came to 2 bases and at J to 2 bases, leaving 6 bases not matched to a gene. The CDR3 here is CASSLRTGKPYEQYF. CDR3 nucleotides: TGTGCCAGCAGCTTACGGACAGGGAAGCCCTACGAGCAGTACTTC.

V is TRBV20-1 and J is TRBJ2-7, with 8 bases fitting TRBD1. The CDR3 loop spans 15 amino acids. From germline, CDR1 is DFQATT and CDR2 SNEGSKA (reference sequence). V shed 5 bases and J 3 bases; nucleotides not matched to a gene: 12. The CDR3 nucleotides read TGCAGTGCTCGGGACAGGCGAAGGGGGGACTACGAGCAGTACTTC. This encodes CSARDRRRGDYEQYF.

V is TRBV20-1 and J is TRBJ2-1, with D possibly TRBD1 on 5 matching bases. The CDR3 loop spans 14 amino acids. CDR1 and CDR2 (germline): DFQATT, SNEGSKA (reference sequence). V was trimmed by 3 bases and J by 7 bases, leaving 16 bases between them. CDR3 sequence (DNA): TGCAGTGCTAGGAGGCGGACACTTGAGAATGAGCAGTTCTTC. Amino acids: CSARRRTLENEQFF.

This chain uses TRBV12-3 or TRBV12-4 with TRBJ2-5; TRBD1 matches 8 bases. Trimming took 6 bases from V and 1 from J; bases not matched to a gene: 7. This CDR3 region has 15 residues. The CDR3 DNA sequence: TGTGCCAGCAGCCCCGACAGGGGAGCCCAAGAGACCCAGTACTTC. This gives the protein CASSPDRGAQETQYF.

The rearrangement links TRBV20-1 to TRBJ2-3; no clear D gene. There are 14 residues in the CDR3. Trimming took 0 bases from V and 5 from J, leaving 12 bases between them. The germline V gene has CDR1 DFQATT and CDR2 SNEGSKA (reference sequence). The CDR3 DNA reads as TGCAGTGCTAGAGAAGACGGGCACCGAGATACGCAGTATTTT. It specifies CSAREDGHRDTQYF.

This sequence joins TRBV11-2 and TRBJ1-2; TRBD1 is a possible D gene (5 bases). Germline V gene sequence: CDR1 SGHAT, CDR2 FQNNGV. Trimming stripped 6 bases from V and 4 bases from J, with 12 bases between. The CDR3 is 13 amino acids. The CDR3 bases are TGTGCCAGCAGGCAGACAGCAGCCTATGGCTACACCTTC. This gives the protein CASRQTAAYGYTF.

This chain links TRBV25-1 with TRBJ1-5; TRBD1 agrees at 7 bases. V lost 3 bases to trimming and J lost 5 bases; unmatched junction nucleotides: 4. Germline loops: CDR1 MGHDK, CDR2 SYGVNS. This CDR3 has 14 residues. This CDR3 reads CASSDPGQYQPQHF. CDR3 nucleotide sequence: TGTGCCAGCAGTGATCCGGGACAGTATCAGCCCCAGCATTTT. Using reference TRBV25-1 and TRBJ1-5 for the parts outside the CDR3, the full variable domain is EADIYQTPRYLVIGTGKKITLECSQTMGHDKMYWYQQDPGMELHLIHYSYGVNSTEKGDLSSESTVSRIRTEHFPLTLESARPSHTSQYLCASSDPGQYQPQHFGDGTRLSIL.

The CDR3 DNA follows: TGTGCCACCCGGGGGACTAGCGGCCTGGGCTCCTACAATGAGCAGTTCTTC. Residues: CATRGTSGLGSYNEQFF. The chain combines TRBV7-9 with TRBJ2-1; 11 nucleotides line up with TRBD2. V trimming: 10 bases; J trimming: 0 bases; junction bases outside the gene matches: 11. This CDR3 spans 17 amino acids. Germline CDR1 is SEHNR and CDR2 is FQNEAQ (reference sequence). The variable domain in full, with the rest retrieved from reference TRBV7-9 and TRBJ2-1, is DTGVSQNPRHKITKRGQNVTFRCDPISEHNRLYWYRQTLGQGPEFLTYFQNEAQLEKSRLLSDRFSAERPKGSFSTLEIQRTEQGDSAMYLCATRGTSGLGSYNEQFFGPGTRLTVL.

This chain connects TRBV20-1 to TRBJ2-3; TRBD1 aligns across 7 bases. The CDR3 length is 12 residues. The germline V gene has CDR1 DFQATT and CDR2 SNEGSKA (reference sequence). V was pared by 5 bases and J by 9 bases, with 8 bases of the junction left unmatched. The CDR3 sequence is CSAHESRGTQYF. CDR3 sequence (DNA): TGCAGTGCTCATGAAAGCAGGGGGACGCAGTATTTT.

The V gene is TRBV29-1, the J gene TRBJ2-5, with TRBD1 as a possible D gene (6 bases). Germline loops: CDR1 SQVTM, CDR2 ANQGSEA. The CDR3 is made up of 16 amino acids. Deletions cut 8 bases from V and 0 bases from J, with 22 bases between. The CDR3 sequence is CSFSPDSTGYQETQYF. Written as DNA, the CDR3 is TGCAGCTTTTCACCCGACTCGACAGGCTACCAAGAGACCCAGTACTTC. Supplemented by reference TRBV29-1 and TRBJ2-5, the full variable domain reads SAVISQKPSRDICQRGTSLTIQCQVDSQVTMMFWYRQQPGQSLTLIATANQGSEATYESGFVIDKFPISRPNLTFSTLTVSNMSPEDSSIYLCSFSPDSTGYQETQYFGPGTRLLVL.

This chain links TRBV5-1 with TRBJ2-1, with TRBD1 as a possible D gene (6 bases). This CDR3 is 15 amino acids long. Trimming removed 0 bases from V and 8 bases from J, with 15 bases in between. Germline loops: CDR1 SGHRS, CDR2 YFSETQ. The CDR3, as DNA: TGCGCCAGCAGCTTGGGGACAGCAAGCGAGGATGAGCAGTTCTTC. Translated, it gives CASSLGTASEDEQFF. The complete variable domain, with remaining parts taken from reference TRBV5-1 and TRBJ2-1, reads KAGVTQTPRYLIKTRGQQVTLSCSPISGHRSVSWYQQTPGQGLQFLFEYFSETQRNKGNFPGRFSGRQFSNSRSEMNVSTLELGDSALYLCASSLGTASEDEQFFGPGTRLTVL.

The genes are TRBV20-1 and TRBJ2-5; D might be TRBD2 (6 bases). Deletions cut 1 base from V and 0 bases from J, with 15 bases between. Germline lookup yields CDR1 DFQATT and CDR2 SNEGSKA (reference sequence). This CDR3 is built from 16 residues. The CDR3 loop is CSARGPLGGYQETQYF. Here the CDR3 DNA reads TGCAGTGCTAGAGGCCCCCTAGGAGGGTACCAAGAGACCCAGTACTTC.

This clonotype has more than one count but fewer than ten. This chain connects TRBV30 to TRBJ1-1; TRBD1 matches 7 bases. The germline V gene has CDR1 GTSNPN and CDR2 SVGIG (reference sequence). With V trimmed by 3 bases and J by 7 bases, 8 bases remained unmatched. This CDR3 comprises 13 residues. The DNA for the CDR3 is TGTGCCTGGAGCCCTTGGGGGGACAGTGAAGCTTTCTTT. Translating gives CAWSPWGDSEAFF.

This chain links TRBV29-1 with TRBJ2-5, with 7 bases identical to TRBD1. Germline assignment: CDR1 SQVTM and CDR2 ANQGSEA. The CDR3 has 12 residues. V lost 6 bases to trimming and J lost 4 bases; unmatched junction nucleotides: 5. Here the CDR3 reads CSVHRGAETQYF. In DNA form, the CDR3 reads TGCAGCGTCCACAGGGGAGCAGAGACCCAGTACTTC.

The genes are TRBV3-1 and TRBJ1-1; D is undetermined. Trimming took off 6 bases at V and 2 bases at J, with 7 bases between the two ends. Germline CDR1 is LGHDT and CDR2 is YNNKEL (reference sequence). The CDR3 loop spans 12 amino acids. CDR3 region: CASSTDNTEAFF. The CDR3 nucleotides are TGTGCCAGCAGTACAGATAACACTGAAGCTTTCTTT. Full variable domain (rest looked up from reference TRBV3-1 and TRBJ1-1): DTAVSQTPKYLVTQMGNDKSIKCEQNLGHDTMYWYKQDSKKFLKIMFSYNNKELIINETVPNRFSPKSPDKAHLNLHINSLELGDSAVYFCASSTDNTEAFFGQGTRLTVV.

The chain links TRBV3-1 to TRBJ2-3; a weak D match, TRBD1 (6 bases). CDR3 length equals 14 residues. Germline-derived CDR1 and CDR2 are LGHDT and YNNKEL (reference sequence). Trimming took off 3 bases at V and 5 bases at J, with 12 bases between the two ends. CDR3 nucleotide sequence: TGTGCCAGCAGCCATAGGGGGAGAGGAGATACGCAGTATTTT. It yields the protein CASSHRGRGDTQYF.

The gene calls are TRBV3-1 and TRBJ2-3, with 12 bases aligning to TRBD1. The CDR3 has 17 residues. J gave up 4 bases and V 1 base, and 6 bases lay outside the gene matches. Germline V CDR1 and CDR2: LGHDT, YNNKEL (reference sequence). CDR3 amino acids: CASSQGDRGRRADTQYF. The CDR3 DNA follows: TGTGCCAGCAGCCAAGGGGACAGGGGGCGAAGGGCAGATACGCAGTATTTT.

The chain is built from TRBV20-1 and TRBJ1-1, with 9 bases that match TRBD1. V lost 6 bases and J lost 5; bases outside the gene matches: 7. The CDR3 spans 13 residues. Germline V gene sequence: CDR1 DFQATT, CDR2 SNEGSKA (reference sequence). The CDR3 DNA follows: TGCAGTGCGGGGGGACAGGGCCAAACTGAAGCTTTCTTT. It translates to CSAGGQGQTEAFF.

The genes are TRBV29-1 and TRBJ2-7, with 11 bases matching TRBD1. Trimming took 6 bases from V and 2 from J; bases not matched to a gene: 12. CDR3 length equals 16 residues. Germline lookup yields CDR1 SQVTM and CDR2 ANQGSEA. As DNA, the CDR3 is TGCAGCGTCAAGGGTCTAAGGGGACAGGGGGCCTACGAGCAGTACTTC. Residues: CSVKGLRGQGAYEQYF.

This chain uses TRBV5-1 with TRBJ2-7, with TRBD2 as a possible D gene (6 bases). This CDR3 has 17 residues. Germline V CDR1 and CDR2: SGHRS, YFSETQ. With 2 bases removed from V and 2 bases from J, the gap between germline ends came to 20 bases. In DNA, the CDR3 is TGCGCCAGCAGCTTAGTCCTAGCGCCTACTCATACCTACGAGCAGTACTTC. Translating gives CASSLVLAPTHTYEQYF.

This clonotype was seen a few times. J is TRBJ2-5 and V is TRBV12-3 or TRBV12-4; 14 bases align to TRBD2. This CDR3 has 17 residues. With 6 bases clipped from V and 4 bases from J, the junction kept 10 bases outside the gene matches. The CDR3 reads CASRPFRTSGRTETQYF. CDR3 nucleotide sequence: TGTGCCAGCAGACCTTTTCGGACTAGCGGGAGGACAGAGACCCAGTACTTC.

V is TRBV20-1 and J is TRBJ2-3; D uncertain. The CDR3 runs to 14 residues. V lost 5 bases and J lost 0, with 12 bases in between. Germline lookup yields CDR1 DFQATT and CDR2 SNEGSKA (reference sequence). The CDR3 region has the DNA TGCAGTGCTGGTGTATCGGCTAGCACAGATACGCAGTATTTT. Its protein is CSAGVSASTDTQYF.

The CDR3 region is CAITKTGRTAGYTF. In DNA, the CDR3 is TGTGCCATCACCAAAACTGGACGCACGGCAGGCTACACCTTC. The chain links TRBV10-3 to TRBJ1-2; D is unresolved. V was trimmed by 7 bases and J by 8 bases, leaving 20 bases between them. Looked up from germline, CDR1 is ENHRY and CDR2 is SYGVKD. The CDR3 spans 14 residues.

The sample holds a few counts of this clonotype. The chain combines TRBV7-2 with TRBJ2-4; D not resolved. The CDR3 has 15 amino acids. Trimming shortened V by 1 base and J by 5 bases, and 12 bases separated the two germline ends. From germline, CDR1 is SGHTA and CDR2 FQGNSA. The CDR3 protein is CASSLGLGQENIQYF. The CDR3 bases are TGTGCCAGCAGCTTAGGTCTTGGCCAGGAAAACATTCAGTACTTC.

V usage is TRBV12-3 or TRBV12-4 and J usage is TRBJ1-2; possibly TRBD1 for D (6 bases). V was clipped by 8 bases and J by 2 bases, with 9 bases between them. The CDR3 loop spans 12 amino acids. In DNA form, the CDR3 reads TGTGCCAGCTCGACAGGAAACTATGGCTACACCTTC. Residues: CASSTGNYGYTF.

The gene calls are TRBV5-5 and TRBJ2-7; D is unresolved. Germline V gene data show CDR1 as SGHKS and CDR2 as YYEKEE (reference sequence). The CDR3 runs 13 residues. Trimming shortened V by 2 bases and J by 2 bases, and 8 bases separated the two germline ends. The CDR3, as DNA: TGTGCCAGCAGCTTTACGGCTACCTACGAGCAGTACTTC. It specifies CASSFTATYEQYF.

The CDR3 DNA is TGTGCCAGCAGCGTAGCCCCCTCGATCAGCCAAGAGACCCAGTACTTC. Its protein product is CASSVAPSISQETQYF. The J gene is TRBJ2-5, the V gene TRBV9; unclear D gene. CDR3 length: 16 amino acids. Trimming shortened V by 0 bases and J by 1 base, and 13 bases separated the two germline ends. Germline loops: CDR1 SGDLS, CDR2 YYNGEE.